Listed here are 20 T cell receptor beta chains from one sample, sequenced in a study of human T cells and chemical hapten exposure (dated by TCRdb to the early 2020s). The library was made by RACE. TCRdb names NextSeq 500 as the instrument used. TCRdb ran its own pipeline on the public reads, namely fastp trimming at Q25 and MiXCR clone calling, and kept in-frame beta chains. Rows with one shared CDR3 protein collapse into an entry with the most common genes and DNA. The sample includes 380,000 or so distinct CDR3 sequences, with about 4.8% observed a single time. The ten largest clones add up to under 3% of the sample. The time point label here, explained by the study, means: patch test 1, 2 weeks after DPC sensitization. The sample's treatment or condition label, decoded: therapeutic diphenylcyclopropenone sensitization with weekly scalp DPC. The specimen comprised whole blood, sampled in connection with sensitization to the hapten diphenylcyclopropenone (DPC). These TCRs come from a woman in her fifties or sixties with alopecia areata. Some clones in this sample may be carry-over from other donors' samples.

This sequence joins TRBV27 and TRBJ2-1; 13 bases match TRBD2. From germline, CDR1 is MNHEY and CDR2 SMNVEV (reference sequence). This CDR3 region has 15 residues. The trim removed 6 bases at V and 8 bases at J, leaving 7 bases unmatched. The CDR3 DNA reads TGTGCCAGCAGCGGGACTAGCGGGGCTTTGGATGAGCAGTTCTTC. Its protein product is CASSGTSGALDEQFF.

Many counts were recorded for this clonotype. The rearrangement joins TRBV29-1 to TRBJ2-1; TRBD1 aligns across 7 bases. Trimming took 5 bases from V and 6 from J; bases not matched to a gene: 19. Germline assignment: CDR1 SQVTM and CDR2 ANQGSEA. The CDR3 consists of 17 residues. For the CDR3, the DNA is TGCAGCGTTCTGGAGTACAGGGGAAATTCCCTCATCAATGAGCAGTTCTTC. Translation gives CSVLEYRGNSLINEQFF.

This clonotype showed up many times. The chain has TRBV25-1 and TRBJ1-5, with no clear D. From germline, CDR1 is MGHDK and CDR2 SYGVNS. V was trimmed by 7 bases and J by 5 bases, leaving 9 bases between them. CDR3 length equals 12 residues. CDR3: CASNVGHQPQHF. CDR3 nucleotides: TGTGCCAGCAACGTGGGCCATCAGCCCCAGCATTTT.

Worth noting for this clonotype: A much larger clone is a single base away; this may be a read error. The chain joins TRBV6-2 or TRBV6-3 to TRBJ2-7; D is undetermined. There are 13 residues in the CDR3. V was pared by 2 bases and J by 2 bases, with 7 bases between. Per the germline V gene, CDR1 is MNHEY and CDR2 is SVGEGT. The CDR3: CASSYGQTYEQYF. Written as DNA, the CDR3 is TGTGCCAGCAGTTACGGGCAGACCTACGAGCAGTACTTC.

The chain recombines TRBV10-3 with TRBJ1-1; D is perhaps TRBD1 (5 bases). The V end was cut by 6 bases, the J end by 3 bases, with 8 bases between. Germline V gives CDR1 ENHRY, CDR2 SYGVKD. The CDR3 contains 12 residues. Written as DNA, the CDR3 is TGTGCCATCAGGACAGTGTACACTGAAGCTTTCTTT. As protein: CAIRTVYTEAFF.

This clonotype appeared many times. The chain has TRBV20-1 and TRBJ2-5, with no clear D. Germline V CDR1 and CDR2: DFQATT, SNEGSKA (reference sequence). CDR3 length equals 8 residues. V was clipped by 6 bases and J by 7 bases, with 3 bases between them. This CDR3 reads CSARTQYF. CDR3 in DNA: TGCAGTGCCAGGACCCAGTACTTC.

This clonotype showed up many times. The chain carries TRBV7-9 and TRBJ2-2, with 9 bases aligning to TRBD2. Per the germline V gene, CDR1 is SEHNR and CDR2 is FQNEAQ (reference sequence). V trimming: 5 bases; J trimming: 2 bases; junction bases outside the gene matches: 6. The CDR3 is 16 amino acids. The CDR3 sequence: CASSPRGGPNTGELFF. CDR3 bases: TGTGCCAGCAGCCCGCGGGGGGGCCCCAACACCGGGGAGCTGTTTTTT.

This clonotype was seen repeatedly, ten times or more. This sequence joins TRBV6-2 or TRBV6-3 and TRBJ2-6; D is ambiguous. The germline gives CDR1 MNHEY, CDR2 SVGEGT. Trimming left V 6 bases short and J 3 bases short, with 12 bases between. CDR3 length: 15 amino acids. The DNA for the CDR3 is TGTGCCAGCAGAAACGGACGTATTGGGGCCAACGTCCTGACTTTC. This translates into CASRNGRIGANVLTF.

This clonotype was observed a handful of times. The chain uses TRBV7-9 and TRBJ1-2, with D hard to call. This CDR3 comprises 14 residues. V was trimmed by 5 bases and J by 8 bases, leaving 18 bases between them. The V gene's germline CDR1 is SEHNR and CDR2 FQNEAQ (reference sequence). As DNA, the CDR3 is TGTGCCAGCAGCCCCTCTCCGGGTGCGAGAGGCTACACCTTC. This encodes CASSPSPGARGYTF.

This clonotype was picked up many times. The CDR3 is CASSLSSGEAETQYF. The CDR3 region has the DNA TGCGCCAGCAGCTTGTCCTCAGGGGAGGCCGAGACCCAGTACTTC. The chain links TRBV5-1 to TRBJ2-5; the D call may be TRBD1 or TRBD2 (6 bases each). Trimming removed 1 base from V and 5 bases from J, with 15 bases in between. CDR3 length equals 15 residues. Germline loops: CDR1 SGHRS, CDR2 YFSETQ.

This clonotype was seen many times. The V and J genes are TRBV6-5 and TRBJ2-6; no definite D call. CDR1 is MNHEY, CDR2 SVGAGI, per germline. Trimming removed 6 bases at V and 0 bases at J, with 9 bases between. The CDR3 totals 15 residues. The CDR3 is CASSLYRSGANVLTF. In DNA, the CDR3 is TGTGCCAGCAGCCTTTACCGCTCTGGGGCCAACGTCCTGACTTTC.

The sample holds many counts of this clonotype. The chain joins TRBV20-1 to TRBJ2-7, with a possible D match to TRBD1 (5 bases). CDR1 is DFQATT, CDR2 SNEGSKA, per germline (reference sequence). Trimming left V 6 bases short and J 0 bases short, with 15 bases between. This CDR3 comprises 14 residues. CDR3 loop: CSAVARTSSYEQYF. The CDR3 DNA reads TGCAGTGCAGTAGCAAGGACAAGCTCCTACGAGCAGTACTTC.

This clonotype was found many times. V is TRBV5-1 and J is TRBJ2-1; tentative D call: TRBD1 (6 bases). Per the germline V gene, CDR1 is SGHRS and CDR2 is YFSETQ. V was cut by 3 bases and J by 0 bases, with 10 bases left in between. This CDR3 is 15 amino acids long. The CDR3 reads CASSYQGSSYNEQFF. CDR3 bases: TGCGCCAGCAGCTACCAGGGGAGCTCCTACAATGAGCAGTTCTTC.

This clonotype was detected many times. This chain uses TRBV18 with TRBJ2-2; 9 bases align to TRBD1. J gave up 2 bases and V 8 bases, and 3 bases lay outside the gene matches. The CDR3 covers 14 residues. Looked up from germline, CDR1 is KGHSH and CDR2 is LQKENI. CDR3 nucleotides: TGTGCCAGCACACAGGGGGCCAACACCGGGGAGCTGTTTTTT. As protein: CASTQGANTGELFF.

The chain has TRBV20-1 and TRBJ2-3, with D unresolved. This CDR3 is 16 amino acids long. Trimming took off 7 bases at V and 2 bases at J, with 22 bases between the two ends. Germline V gene lookup returns CDR1 DFQATT and CDR2 SNEGSKA (reference sequence). CDR3 DNA sequence: TGCAGTGGGATTGGGTATCCGGACCGGGTCACAGATACGCAGTATTTT. It is translated as CSGIGYPDRVTDTQYF.

This clonotype was counted between two and nine times. The chain links TRBV28 to TRBJ2-5; the D call may be TRBD1 or TRBD2 (5 bases each). Germline CDR1 and CDR2: MDHEN and SYDVKM. The V end was cut by 5 bases, the J end by 1 base, with 20 bases between. This CDR3 region has 17 residues. The CDR3, as DNA: TGTGCCAGCAGTCTATCGGGACCGCGCCCTTTCCAAGAGACCCAGTACTTC. It is translated as CASSLSGPRPFQETQYF.

This clonotype was seen many times. The chain combines TRBV11-2 with TRBJ1-2, with TRBD1 as a possible D gene (6 bases). Germline values: CDR1 SGHAT, CDR2 FQNNGV. The ends were cut back, 5 bases at V and 0 bases at J, with 19 bases in the middle. The length of the CDR3 is 17 residues. The CDR3 spells CASSPLKGGRANYGYTF. The CDR3 DNA reads as TGTGCCAGCAGCCCCTTGAAGGGGGGGAGAGCTAACTATGGCTACACCTTC.

The sample holds a few counts of this clonotype. The chain links TRBV7-2 to TRBJ1-2; D remains ambiguous. Trimming took 6 bases from V and 8 from J, leaving 19 bases between them. Germline values: CDR1 SGHTA, CDR2 FQGNSA. This CDR3 is built from 14 residues. In DNA form, the CDR3 reads TGTGCCAGCAGAACCGGACGGAATCCCACAGGCTACACCTTC. It translates to CASRTGRNPTGYTF.

Many counts were recorded for this clonotype. The chain couples TRBV2 to TRBJ2-7; unclear D gene. Germline CDR1 and CDR2: SNHLY and FYNNEI. V was shortened by 1 base and J by 3 bases, with 10 bases between the two germline ends. This CDR3 is 14 amino acids long. CDR3 in amino acids: CASSEEGNNYEQYF. The CDR3 DNA follows: TGTGCCAGCAGTGAAGAAGGGAACAACTACGAGCAGTACTTC.

The chain couples TRBV6-1 to TRBJ1-1, with D hard to call. Germline assignment: CDR1 MNHNS and CDR2 SASEGT. The CDR3 sequence is 13 residues long. Trimming cost V 6 bases and J 5 bases, with 13 bases left between them. This CDR3 is CASREKAATEAFF. As DNA, the CDR3 is TGTGCCAGCAGGGAGAAGGCGGCTACTGAAGCTTTCTTT.